This entry lists 10 T cell receptor beta chains sequenced from one sample in a study of blood T cell repertoires in COVID-19. The repertoire was sequenced with immunoSEQ multiplex PCR; TCRdb's copy has only in-frame clones and lacks some. Of some 190,000 clones listed, 80% are singletons. The specimen sequenced was peripheral blood. All receptors derive from a man in his 60s with acute or convalescent COVID-19.

There are many counts of this clone. The CDR3 DNA follows: TGTGCCAGTAGTCTCCTGACTAGCGGGAGGGCCCATGCTTACATTCAGTACTTC. Its translation is CASSLLTSGRAHAYIQYF. The chain has TRBV19 and TRBJ2-4; 14 bases map to TRBD2. V was clipped by 5 bases and J by 8 bases; unmatched bases: 14. The CDR3 is 18 residues long. Germline-derived CDR1 and CDR2 are LNHDA and SQIVND (reference sequence).

J is TRBJ2-1 and V is TRBV24-1, with 7 bases aligning to TRBD2. The length of the CDR3 is 17 residues. V lost 1 base and J lost 9; bases outside the gene matches: 14. The V gene's germline CDR1 is KGHDR and CDR2 SFDVKD. The CDR3 DNA reads TGTGCCACCAGTGATTTCAAGATCGGCGGGAGTCTGGGTGAGCAGTTCTTC. This gives the protein CATSDFKIGGSLGEQFF.

This clone appeared a few times. This sequence joins TRBV5-1 and TRBJ1-1; D not certain. V lost 3 bases to trimming and J lost 1 base, with 16 bases between them. CDR3 size: 16 residues. The germline CDR1 and CDR2 sequences are SGHRS and YFSETQ. The chain's CDR3 is CASSSSSGVSNTEAFF. The CDR3 nucleotides read TGCGCCAGCAGCTCAAGCTCAGGTGTCTCGAACACTGAAGCTTTCTTT.

J is TRBJ1-6 and V is TRBV9, with 9 bases that match TRBD1. Trimming removed 3 bases from V and 10 bases from J; junction bases left unmatched: 2. The CDR3 has 13 residues. CDR1 SGDLS and CDR2 YYNGEE come from the germline V gene. The CDR3, as DNA: TGTGCCAGCAGCGGACAGGGGGGCTCACCCCTCCACTTT. Translated: CASSGQGGSPLHF.

V is TRBV4-2 and J is TRBJ2-3, with 14 bases that match TRBD2. Per the germline V gene, CDR1 is LGHNA and CDR2 is YNFKEQ. V was clipped by 3 bases and J by 4 bases; unmatched bases: 6. The CDR3 contains 17 residues. CDR3 nucleotides: TGTGCCAGCAGCCAGAAGACTAGCGGGGGGGTCGCAGATACGCAGTATTTT. Translating it yields CASSQKTSGGVADTQYF.

The rearrangement links TRBV10-1 to TRBJ2-6, with TRBD1 as a possible D gene (5 bases). V was clipped by 5 bases and J by 2 bases, with 16 bases between them. Germline values: CDR1 WNHNN, CDR2 SYGVQD (reference sequence). The CDR3 is 17 amino acids. The CDR3 DNA is TGCGCCAGCAGTTATAAGGGGCCTGGACCTGGGGCCAACGTCCTGACTTTC. Translation: CASSYKGPGPGANVLTF.

The V gene is TRBV2, the J gene TRBJ2-3, with 8 bases matching TRBD2. V gave up 8 bases and J gave up 5 bases; unmatched junction bases: 12. CDR3 length: 15 residues. Germline lookup yields CDR1 SNHLY and CDR2 FYNNEI. CDR3 region: CASRTRGLAEDTQYF. CDR3 nucleotide sequence: TGTGCCAGCCGAACTAGAGGACTAGCAGAAGATACGCAGTATTTT.

The chain joins TRBV5-1 to TRBJ1-2, with 10 positions matching TRBD1. After removal of 4 bases from V and 5 bases from J, the junction contained 8 bases not matched to a gene. The CDR3 runs to 15 residues. Germline V lookup: CDR1 SGHRS, CDR2 YFSETQ. The CDR3 protein is CASSPDGDRGYGYTF. DNA of the CDR3: TGCGCCAGCAGCCCGGACGGGGACAGGGGTTATGGCTACACCTTC.

CDR3 in amino acids: CASSSGTDTQYF. Written as DNA, the CDR3 is TGTGCCAGCAGCTCAGGAACAGATACGCAGTATTTT. This sequence joins TRBV9 and TRBJ2-3; D gene uncertain. Trimming removed 4 bases at V and 3 bases at J, with 6 bases between. The V gene's germline CDR1 is SGDLS and CDR2 YYNGEE. The CDR3 runs to 12 residues.

This sequence joins TRBV7-6 and TRBJ2-2, with 8 bases that match TRBD2. This CDR3 spans 17 amino acids. J lost 7 bases, V lost 5 bases, and 15 bases had no gene match. The V gene's germline CDR1 is SGHVS and CDR2 FNYEAQ. Here the CDR3 DNA reads TGTGCCAGCAGCCCCACTATCGGGGGGGGCCTAGGCGGGGAGCTGTTTTTT. Translating it yields CASSPTIGGGLGGELFF.